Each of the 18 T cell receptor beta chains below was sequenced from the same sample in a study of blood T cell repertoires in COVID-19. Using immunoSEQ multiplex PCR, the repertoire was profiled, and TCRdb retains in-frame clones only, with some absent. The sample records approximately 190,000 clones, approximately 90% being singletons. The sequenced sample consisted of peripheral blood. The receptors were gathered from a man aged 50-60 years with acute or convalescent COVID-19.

CDR3 residues: CASSRTSGRADEQFF. In nucleotides, the CDR3 is TGTGCCAGCAGTAGGACTAGCGGGAGGGCCGATGAGCAGTTCTTC. V is TRBV2 and J is TRBJ2-1, with 15 bases fitting TRBD2. CDR3 length equals 15 residues. The germline CDR1 and CDR2 sequences are SNHLY and FYNNEI. J was trimmed by 8 bases and V by 5 bases; bases with no gene match: 4.

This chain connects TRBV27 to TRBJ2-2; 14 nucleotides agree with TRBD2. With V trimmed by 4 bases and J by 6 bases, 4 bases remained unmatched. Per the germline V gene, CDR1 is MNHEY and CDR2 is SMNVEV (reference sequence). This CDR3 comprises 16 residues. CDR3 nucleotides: TGTGCCAGCAGTTACCGACTAGCGGGAGGGTCCGGGGAGCTGTTTTTT. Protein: CASSYRLAGGSGELFF.

CDR3 protein: CASSREGQNTDTQYF. CDR3 nucleotide sequence: TGTGCCAGCAGCCGCGAGGGACAGAACACAGATACGCAGTATTTT. This sequence joins TRBV6-5 and TRBJ2-3, with TRBD1 matching over 7 bases. CDR1 and CDR2 from the germline V gene are MNHEY and SVGAGI. The CDR3 runs 15 residues. The V and J ends lost 6 bases and 2 bases, in that order; junction bases with no gene match: 8.

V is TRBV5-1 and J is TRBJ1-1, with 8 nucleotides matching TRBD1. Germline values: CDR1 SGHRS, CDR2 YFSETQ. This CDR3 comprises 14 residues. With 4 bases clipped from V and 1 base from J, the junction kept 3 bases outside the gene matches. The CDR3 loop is CASSPGQGNTEAFF. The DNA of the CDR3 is TGCGCCAGCAGCCCCGGACAGGGGAACACTGAAGCTTTCTTT.

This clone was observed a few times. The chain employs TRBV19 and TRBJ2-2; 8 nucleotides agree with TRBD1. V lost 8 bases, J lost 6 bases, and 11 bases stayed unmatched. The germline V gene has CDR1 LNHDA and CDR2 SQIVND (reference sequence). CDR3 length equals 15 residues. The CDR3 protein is CASFGRGLRAGELFF. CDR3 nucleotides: TGTGCCAGTTTTGGCAGGGGGCTAAGGGCCGGGGAGCTGTTTTTT.

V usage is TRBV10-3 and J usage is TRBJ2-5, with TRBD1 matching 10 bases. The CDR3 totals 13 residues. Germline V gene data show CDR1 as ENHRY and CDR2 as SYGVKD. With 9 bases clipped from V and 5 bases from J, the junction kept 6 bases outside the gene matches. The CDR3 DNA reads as TGTGCCATGACAGGGGGCATGGGGGAGACCCAGTACTTC. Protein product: CAMTGGMGETQYF.

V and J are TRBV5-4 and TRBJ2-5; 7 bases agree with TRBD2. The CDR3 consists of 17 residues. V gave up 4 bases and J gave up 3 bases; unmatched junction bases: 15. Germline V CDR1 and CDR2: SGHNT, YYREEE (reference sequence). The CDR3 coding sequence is TGTGCCAGCAGCCCAGGACTAGTGAAAAGTAATAAAGAGACCCAGTACTTC. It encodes CASSPGLVKSNKETQYF.

The CDR3, as DNA: TGCAGTGCTCCCGCCAGGTCAGAAGCTTTCTTT. This translates into CSAPARSEAFF. The chain carries TRBV20-1 and TRBJ1-1; D unclear. The CDR3 consists of 11 residues. The ends were cut back, 5 bases at V and 8 bases at J, with 12 bases in the middle. Germline V gives CDR1 DFQATT, CDR2 SNEGSKA (reference sequence).

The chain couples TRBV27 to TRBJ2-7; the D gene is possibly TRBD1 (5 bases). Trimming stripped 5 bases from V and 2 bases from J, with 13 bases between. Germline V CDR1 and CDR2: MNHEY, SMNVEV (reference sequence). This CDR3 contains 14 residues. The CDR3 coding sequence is TGTGCCAGCAGTATGACTTTAGGGGCCTACGAGCAGTACTTC. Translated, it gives CASSMTLGAYEQYF.

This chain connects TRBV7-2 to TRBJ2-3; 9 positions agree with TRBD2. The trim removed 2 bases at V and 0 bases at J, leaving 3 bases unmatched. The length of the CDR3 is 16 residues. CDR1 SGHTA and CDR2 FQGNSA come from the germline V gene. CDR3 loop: CASSLLAGRSTDTQYF. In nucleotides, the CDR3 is TGTGCCAGCAGCTTACTAGCGGGGAGAAGCACAGATACGCAGTATTTT.

CDR3 sequence reads: CASSIRQRIYSGNTIYF. The CDR3 nucleotides read TGTGCCAGTAGTATACGGCAGAGGATATACTCTGGAAACACCATATATTTT. The J gene is TRBJ1-3, the V gene TRBV19; D unresolved. This CDR3 has 17 residues. CDR1 LNHDA and CDR2 SQIVND come from the germline V gene (reference sequence). Trimming removed 2 bases at V and 0 bases at J, with 14 bases between.

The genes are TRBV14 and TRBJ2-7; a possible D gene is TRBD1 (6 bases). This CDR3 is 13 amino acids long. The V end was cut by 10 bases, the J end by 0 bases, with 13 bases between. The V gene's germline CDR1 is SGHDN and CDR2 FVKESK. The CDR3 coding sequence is TGTGCCAACCTATGGACAGACTCCTACGAGCAGTACTTC. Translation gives CANLWTDSYEQYF. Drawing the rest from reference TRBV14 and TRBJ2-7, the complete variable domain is EAGVTQFPSHSVIEKGQTVTLRCDPISGHDNLYWYRRVMGKEIKFLLHFVKESKQDESGMPNNRFLAERTGGTYSTLKVQPAELEDSGVYFCANLWTDSYEQYFGPGTRLTVT.

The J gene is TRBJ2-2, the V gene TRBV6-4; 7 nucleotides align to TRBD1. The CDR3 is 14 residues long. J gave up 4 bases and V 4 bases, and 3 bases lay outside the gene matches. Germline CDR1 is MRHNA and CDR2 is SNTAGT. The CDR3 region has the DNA TGTGCCAGCAGTGGACAGGGCGGCACCGGGGAGCTGTTTTTT. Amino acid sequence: CASSGQGGTGELFF.

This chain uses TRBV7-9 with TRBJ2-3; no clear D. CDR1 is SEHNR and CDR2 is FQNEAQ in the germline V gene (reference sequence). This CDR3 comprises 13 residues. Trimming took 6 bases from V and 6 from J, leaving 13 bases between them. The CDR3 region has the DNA TGTGCCAGCAGTCCAAAGACTGCGGATACGCAGTATTTT. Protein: CASSPKTADTQYF.

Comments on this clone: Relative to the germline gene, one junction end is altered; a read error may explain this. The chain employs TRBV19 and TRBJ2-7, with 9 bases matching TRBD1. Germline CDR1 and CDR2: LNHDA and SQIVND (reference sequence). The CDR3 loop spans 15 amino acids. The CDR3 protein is CASSIGTGPYYEQYF. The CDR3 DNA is TGTGCCAGTAGCATAGGGACAGGGCCTTACTACGAGCAGTACTTC. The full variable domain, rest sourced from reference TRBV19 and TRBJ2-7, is DGGITQSPKYLFRKEGQNVTLSCEQNLNHDAMYWYRQDPGQGLRLIYYSQIVNDFQKGDIAEGYSVSREKKESFPLTVTSAQKNPTAFYLCASSIGTGPYYEQYFGPGTRLTVT.

The DNA for the CDR3 is TGTGCCAGCAGCCCCGCGGCACGGGGAGGTTACGAGCAGTACTTC. It codes for CASSPAARGGYEQYF. This chain connects TRBV28 to TRBJ2-7; the D gene is possibly TRBD2 (6 bases). The CDR3 spans 15 residues. V lost 6 bases to trimming and J lost 4 bases, with 19 bases between them. Germline CDR1 and CDR2: MDHEN and SYDVKM.

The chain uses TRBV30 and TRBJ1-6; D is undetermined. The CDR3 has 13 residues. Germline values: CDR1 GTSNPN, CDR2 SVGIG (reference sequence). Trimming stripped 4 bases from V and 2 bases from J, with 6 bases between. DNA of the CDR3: TGTGCCTGGATGCTACCCTATAATTCACCCCTCCACTTT. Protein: CAWMLPYNSPLHF.

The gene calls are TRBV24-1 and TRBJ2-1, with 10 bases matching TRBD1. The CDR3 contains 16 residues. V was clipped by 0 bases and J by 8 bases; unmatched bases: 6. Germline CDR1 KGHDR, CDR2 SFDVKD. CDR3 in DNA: TGTGCCACCAGTGATTTGCAGGACAGGGGGATAGATGAGCAGTTCTTC. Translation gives CATSDLQDRGIDEQFF.